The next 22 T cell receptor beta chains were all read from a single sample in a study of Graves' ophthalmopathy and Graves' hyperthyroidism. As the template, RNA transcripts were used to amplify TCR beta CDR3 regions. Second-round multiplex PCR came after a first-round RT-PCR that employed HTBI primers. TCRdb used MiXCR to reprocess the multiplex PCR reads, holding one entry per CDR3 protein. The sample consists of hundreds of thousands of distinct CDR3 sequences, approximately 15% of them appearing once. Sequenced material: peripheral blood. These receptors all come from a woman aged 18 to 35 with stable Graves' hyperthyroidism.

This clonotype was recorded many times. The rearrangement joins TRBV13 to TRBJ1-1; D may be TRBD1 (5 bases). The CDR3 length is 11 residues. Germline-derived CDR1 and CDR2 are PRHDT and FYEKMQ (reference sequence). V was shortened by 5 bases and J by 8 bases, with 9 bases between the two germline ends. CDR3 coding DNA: TGTGCCAGCAGCCGCCGGGGGGAAGCTTTCTTT. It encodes CASSRRGEAFF.

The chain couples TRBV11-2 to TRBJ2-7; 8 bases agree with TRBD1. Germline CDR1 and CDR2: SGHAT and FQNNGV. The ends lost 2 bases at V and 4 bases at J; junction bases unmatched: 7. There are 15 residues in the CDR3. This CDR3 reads CASSLIGQGPYEQYF. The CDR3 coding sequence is TGTGCCAGCAGCTTAATAGGACAGGGACCTTACGAGCAGTACTTC.

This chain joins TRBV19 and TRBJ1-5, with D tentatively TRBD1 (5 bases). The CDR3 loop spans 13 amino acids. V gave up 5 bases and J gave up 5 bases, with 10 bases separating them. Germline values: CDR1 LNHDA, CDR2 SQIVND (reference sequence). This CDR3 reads CASSPGGHQPQHF. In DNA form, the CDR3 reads TGTGCCAGTAGTCCCGGGGGACATCAGCCCCAGCATTTT.

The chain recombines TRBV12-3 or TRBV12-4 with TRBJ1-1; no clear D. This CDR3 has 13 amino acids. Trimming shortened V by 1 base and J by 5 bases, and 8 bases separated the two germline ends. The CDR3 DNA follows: TGTGCCAGCAGTTTAGTCGAAGTGACTGAAGCTTTCTTT. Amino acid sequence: CASSLVEVTEAFF.

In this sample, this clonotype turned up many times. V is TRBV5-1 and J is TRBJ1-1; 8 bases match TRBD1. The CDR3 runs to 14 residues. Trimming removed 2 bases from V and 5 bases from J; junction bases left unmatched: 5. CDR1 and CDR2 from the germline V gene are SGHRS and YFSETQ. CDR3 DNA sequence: TGCGCCAGCAGCTTCACAGGGGGTAGGACTGAAGCTTTCTTT. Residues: CASSFTGGRTEAFF.

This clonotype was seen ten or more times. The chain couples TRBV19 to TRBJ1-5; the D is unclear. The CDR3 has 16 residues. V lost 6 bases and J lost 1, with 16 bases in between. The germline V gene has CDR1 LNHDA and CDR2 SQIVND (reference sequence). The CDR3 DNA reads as TGTGCCAGTAGGAGTGGTGCAGGAGGGAGCAATCAGCCCCAGCATTTT. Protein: CASRSGAGGSNQPQHF.

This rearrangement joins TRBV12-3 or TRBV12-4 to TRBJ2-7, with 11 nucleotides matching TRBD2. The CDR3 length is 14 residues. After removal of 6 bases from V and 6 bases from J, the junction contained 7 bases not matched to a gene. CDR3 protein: CASSALAGGSEQYF. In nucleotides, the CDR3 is TGTGCCAGCAGCGCGCTAGCGGGAGGAAGCGAGCAGTACTTC.

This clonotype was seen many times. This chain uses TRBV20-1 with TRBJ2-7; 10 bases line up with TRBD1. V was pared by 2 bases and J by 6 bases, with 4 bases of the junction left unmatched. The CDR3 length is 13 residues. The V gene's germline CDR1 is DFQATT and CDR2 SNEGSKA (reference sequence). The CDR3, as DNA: TGCAGTGCTAGACCCGGGACAGGGGCCGAGCAGTACTTC. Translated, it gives CSARPGTGAEQYF.

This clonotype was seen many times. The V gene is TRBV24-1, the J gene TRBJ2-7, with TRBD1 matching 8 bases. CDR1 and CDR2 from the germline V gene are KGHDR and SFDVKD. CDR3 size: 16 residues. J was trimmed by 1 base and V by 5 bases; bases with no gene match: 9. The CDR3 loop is CATSVPRDRPSYEQYF. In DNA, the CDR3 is TGTGCCACCAGTGTCCCGAGGGACAGGCCGTCCTACGAGCAGTACTTC.

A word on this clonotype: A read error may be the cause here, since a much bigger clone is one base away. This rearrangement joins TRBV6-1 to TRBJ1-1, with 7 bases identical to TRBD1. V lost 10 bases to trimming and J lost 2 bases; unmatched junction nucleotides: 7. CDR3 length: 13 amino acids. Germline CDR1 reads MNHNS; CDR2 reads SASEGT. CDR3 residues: CATRGVTNTEAFF. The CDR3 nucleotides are TGTGCCACCAGGGGGGTCACCAACACTGAAGCTTTCTTT.

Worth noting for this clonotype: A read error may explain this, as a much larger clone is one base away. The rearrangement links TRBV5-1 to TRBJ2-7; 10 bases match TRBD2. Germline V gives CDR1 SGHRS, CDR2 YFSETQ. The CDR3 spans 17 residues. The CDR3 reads CASSVLAGGLSSYERYF. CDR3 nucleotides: TGCGCCAGCAGCGTCTTAGCGGGGGGCCTGAGCTCCTACGAGCGGTACTTC.

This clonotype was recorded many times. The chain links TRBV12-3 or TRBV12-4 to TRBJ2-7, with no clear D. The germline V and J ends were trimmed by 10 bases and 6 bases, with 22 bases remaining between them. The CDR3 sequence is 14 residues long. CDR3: CATSNGLAMSEQYF. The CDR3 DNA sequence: TGTGCCACCTCTAATGGATTGGCGATGAGCGAGCAGTACTTC.

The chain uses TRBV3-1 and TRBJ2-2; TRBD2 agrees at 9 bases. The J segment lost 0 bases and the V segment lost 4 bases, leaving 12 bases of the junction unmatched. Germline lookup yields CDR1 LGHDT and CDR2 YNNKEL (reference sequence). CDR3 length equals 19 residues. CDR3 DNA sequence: TGTGCCAGCAGCCCCAAGTACTTAGCGGGGGCCGCGAACACCGGGGAGCTGTTTTTT. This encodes CASSPKYLAGAANTGELFF.

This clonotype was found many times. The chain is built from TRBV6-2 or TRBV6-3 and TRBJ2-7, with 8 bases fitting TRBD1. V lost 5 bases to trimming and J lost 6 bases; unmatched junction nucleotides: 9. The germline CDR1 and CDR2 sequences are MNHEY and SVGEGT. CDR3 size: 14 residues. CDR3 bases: TGTGCCAGCAGTGCACCGGGACAGGCAATCGAGCAGTACTTC. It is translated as CASSAPGQAIEQYF.

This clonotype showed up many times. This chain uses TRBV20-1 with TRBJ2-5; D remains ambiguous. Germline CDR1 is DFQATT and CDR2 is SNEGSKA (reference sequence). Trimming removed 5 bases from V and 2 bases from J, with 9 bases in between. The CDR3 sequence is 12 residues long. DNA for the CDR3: TGCAGTGCTCTGCCTTGGCAAGAGACCCAGTACTTC. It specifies CSALPWQETQYF.

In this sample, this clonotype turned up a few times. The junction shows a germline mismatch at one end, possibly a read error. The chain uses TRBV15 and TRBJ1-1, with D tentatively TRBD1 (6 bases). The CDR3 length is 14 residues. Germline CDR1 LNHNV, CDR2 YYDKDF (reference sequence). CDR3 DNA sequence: TGTGCCTCCAGCAGAGAAGGGGGTGGGACTGAAGCTTTCTTT. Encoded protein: CASSREGGGTEAFF.

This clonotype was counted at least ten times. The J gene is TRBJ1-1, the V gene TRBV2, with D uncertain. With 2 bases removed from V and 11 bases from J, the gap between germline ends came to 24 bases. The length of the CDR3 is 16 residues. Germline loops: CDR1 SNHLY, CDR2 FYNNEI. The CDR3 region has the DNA TGTGCCAGCAGTGAAATCTCCTGGCAGGAGGAGGGTGGGGCTTTCTTT. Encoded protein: CASSEISWQEEGGAFF.

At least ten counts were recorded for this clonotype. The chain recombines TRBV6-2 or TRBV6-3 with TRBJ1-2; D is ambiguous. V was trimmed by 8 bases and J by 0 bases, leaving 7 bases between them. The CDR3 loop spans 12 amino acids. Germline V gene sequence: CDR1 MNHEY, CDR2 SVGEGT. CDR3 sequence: CASGRANYGYTF. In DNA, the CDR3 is TGTGCCAGCGGACGGGCTAACTATGGCTACACCTTC.

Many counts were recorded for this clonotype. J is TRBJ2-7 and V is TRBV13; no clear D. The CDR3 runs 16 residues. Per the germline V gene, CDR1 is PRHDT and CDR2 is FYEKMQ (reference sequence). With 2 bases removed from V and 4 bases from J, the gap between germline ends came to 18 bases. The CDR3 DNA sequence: TGTGCCAGCAGCTTACAGACACAAACCATCCTTTACGAGCAGTACTTC. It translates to CASSLQTQTILYEQYF.

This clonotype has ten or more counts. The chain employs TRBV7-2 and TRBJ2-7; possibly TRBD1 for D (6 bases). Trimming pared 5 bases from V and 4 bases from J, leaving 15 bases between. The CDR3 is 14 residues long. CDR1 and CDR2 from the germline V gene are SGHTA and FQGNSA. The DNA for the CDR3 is TGTGCCAGCAGCAAAACAGGGCCCGGTTACGAGCAGTACTTC. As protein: CASSKTGPGYEQYF. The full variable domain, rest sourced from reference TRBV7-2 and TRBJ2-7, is GAGVSQSPSNKVTEKGKDVELRCDPISGHTALYWYRQSLGQGLEFLIYFQGNSAPDKSGLPSDRFSAERTGGSVSTLTIQRTQQEDSAVYLCASSKTGPGYEQYFGPGTRLTVT.

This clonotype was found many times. Here the CDR3 reads CASRETNYGYTF. Written as DNA, the CDR3 is TGTGCCAGCAGAGAGACTAACTATGGCTACACCTTC. The gene calls are TRBV12-3 or TRBV12-4 and TRBJ1-2; D is undetermined. V dropped 6 bases and J dropped 0 bases, with 5 bases sitting between them. The CDR3 contains 12 residues.

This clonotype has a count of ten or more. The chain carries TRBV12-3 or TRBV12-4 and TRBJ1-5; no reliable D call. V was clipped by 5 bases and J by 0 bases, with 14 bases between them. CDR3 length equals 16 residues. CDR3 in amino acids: CASSPSHSISNQPQHF. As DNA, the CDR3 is TGTGCCAGCAGTCCTTCCCACAGTATTAGCAATCAGCCCCAGCATTTT.